This T cell receptor (beta chain) emerged from a study of cytomegalovirus exposure and HLA in healthy donors. For the study at large: Earlier, 95 million to 130 million unique TCR beta sequences were recovered from 170 million or so T cells by an analysis. Samples from HLA-typed donors yielded around 79 million unique TCRs in an early data release.

Concerning this clone: The antigen is unknown.

Trimming stripped 5 bases from V and 3 bases from J, with 11 bases between. The V gene's germline CDR1 is MNHEY and CDR2 SVGAGI. The CDR3 sequence is 14 residues long. Overall study results and limits: Some TCR beta chains (about 180 of them) were listed as cytomegalovirus-associated.

PCR was performed using 60 Vbeta and 13 Jbeta primers. The data were produced by immunoSEQ multiplex PCR, yet TCRdb's version contains in-frame clones alone and is incomplete. The repertoire includes 150,000 to 200,000 clones, roughly four fifths of them detected once, and roughly 10% sits in the top ten. This TCR was recovered from a man between 50 and 59 years old in good health and CMV-seropositive. The sample taken for sequencing was PBMCs. The chain is built from TRBV6-5 and TRBJ2-1; TRBD1 might be the D (5 bases). Here the CDR3 DNA reads TGTGCCAGCAGTCTTGGGGCCAGCTACAATGAGCAGTTCTTC. Amino acids: CASSLGASYNEQFF.